This TCR beta chain was observed in a study of T-cell memory formation after mild COVID-19. Study context: TCR clusters were largely donor specific.

The CDR3 contains 14 residues. Trimming took 3 bases from V and 9 from J; bases not matched to a gene: 8. Germline CDR1 SEHNR, CDR2 FQNEAQ (reference sequence). Employing constant-segment primers, 5'RACE generated TCR alpha and TCR beta cDNA libraries bearing sample barcodes and UMIs. TCRdb used MiXCR to reprocess the 5' RACE reads, holding one entry per CDR3 protein. The table lists about 190,000 distinct CDR3 sequences, roughly 27% of them singletons. Study-wide results and limits: Balance between CD4 and CD8 was seen in clones contracting day 15 to 85, and a CD4+ lean was seen in later expanders.

This clonotype appeared a few times. No antigen is known for it. J is TRBJ2-1 and V is TRBV7-9, with 7 bases matching TRBD2. The sample was PBMCs or a T cell subset sorted from them (not recorded which). This clonotype was sampled from an adult woman who had mild COVID-19 (a few samples of this study predate the infection). Cell type and time point are not known. Here the CDR3 DNA reads TGTGCCAGCAGCTTCGCGGGAGACGGGGCTGAGCAGTTCTTC. Translated, it gives CASSFAGDGAEQFF. The complete variable domain, with remaining parts taken from reference TRBV7-9 and TRBJ2-1, reads DTGVSQNPRHKITKRGQNVTFRCDPISEHNRLYWYRQTLGQGPEFLTYFQNEAQLEKSRLLSDRFSAERPKGSFSTLEIQRTEQGDSAMYLCASSFAGDGAEQFFGPGTRLTVL.